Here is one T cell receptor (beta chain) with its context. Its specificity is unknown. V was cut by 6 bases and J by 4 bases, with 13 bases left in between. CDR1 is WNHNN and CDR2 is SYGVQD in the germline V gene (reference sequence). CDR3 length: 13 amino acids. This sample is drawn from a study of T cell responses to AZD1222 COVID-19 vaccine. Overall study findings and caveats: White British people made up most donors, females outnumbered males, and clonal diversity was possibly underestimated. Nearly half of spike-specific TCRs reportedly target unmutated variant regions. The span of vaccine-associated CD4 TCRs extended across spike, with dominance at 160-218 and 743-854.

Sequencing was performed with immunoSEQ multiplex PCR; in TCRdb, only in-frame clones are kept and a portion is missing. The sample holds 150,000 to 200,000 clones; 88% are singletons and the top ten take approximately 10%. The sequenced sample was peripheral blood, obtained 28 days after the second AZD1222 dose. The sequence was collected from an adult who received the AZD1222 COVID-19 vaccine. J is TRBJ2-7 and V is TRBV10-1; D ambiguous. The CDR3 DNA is TGCGCCAGCAGCGAGCCGAGTAGGTACGAGCAGTACTTC. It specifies CASSEPSRYEQYF.